This TCR beta chain was captured in a study of shared clonotypes between healthy human individuals. Looked up from germline, CDR1 is SGDLS and CDR2 is YYNGEE. The ends lost 0 bases at V and 7 bases at J; junction bases unmatched: 10. This CDR3 region has 16 residues. Researchers ran the assay at a deep level. Every immunoSEQ plate was one replicate of a subset's evenly spread DNA. TCRdb keeps only in-frame clones here, not all; method: immunoSEQ multiplex PCR. The sample includes approximately 470,000 clones, around 73% of them seen just once. Donors comprised healthy HIV-negative adults lacking recent acute infections or vaccinations.

Source material: PBMCs. V and J are TRBV9 and TRBJ2-3; 8 nucleotides line up with TRBD2. The receptor was derived from a woman between 35 and 50 years old in good health. Some clones in this sample may be carry-over from other donors' samples. CDR3 coding DNA: TGTGCCAGCAGCGTAGATCCGGGAGGGGCCGCTAATACGCAGTATTTT. This encodes CASSVDPGGAANTQYF.